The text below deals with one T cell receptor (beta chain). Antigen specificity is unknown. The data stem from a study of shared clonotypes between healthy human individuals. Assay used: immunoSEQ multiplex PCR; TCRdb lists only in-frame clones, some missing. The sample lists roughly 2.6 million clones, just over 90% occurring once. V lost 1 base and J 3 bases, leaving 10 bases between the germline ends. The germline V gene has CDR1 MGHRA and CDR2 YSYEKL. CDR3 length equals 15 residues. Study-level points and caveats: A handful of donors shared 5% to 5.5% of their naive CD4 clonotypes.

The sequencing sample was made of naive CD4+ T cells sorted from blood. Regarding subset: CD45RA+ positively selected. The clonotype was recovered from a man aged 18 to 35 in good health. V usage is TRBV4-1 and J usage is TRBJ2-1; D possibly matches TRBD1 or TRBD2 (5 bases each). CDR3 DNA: TGCGCCAGCAGCCAAGCTGGGACCTTCTACAATGAGCAGTTCTTC. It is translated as CASSQAGTFYNEQFF.